The present TCR beta chain was sequenced within a study of T-cell reconstitution after alpha-beta-depleted transplantation in children. V gave up 0 bases and J gave up 7 bases; unmatched junction bases: 7. Germline V gene lookup returns CDR1 SGHRS and CDR2 YFSETQ. The CDR3 covers 16 residues. Unique molecular identifiers were incorporated into the prepared TCRbeta library. In TCRdb, the PCR reads were re-called with MiXCR into one record per CDR3 protein. The data contain approximately 420,000 distinct CDR3 sequences, roughly a tenth of them singletons. The source material was PBMCs from the stem cell graft donor, sampled from the stem cell graft. The receptor was isolated from a human donor who donated a stem cell graft to a child with acute myeloid leukemia. The chain carries TRBV5-1 and TRBJ2-1; 10 nucleotides align to TRBD2. Written as DNA, the CDR3 is TGCGCCAGCAGCTTGGCCCGTCTAGCGGGAGCTAATGAGCAGTTCTTC. This encodes CASSLARLAGANEQFF.